This TCR beta chain was captured in a study of PD-1 blockade in classical Hodgkin lymphoma. Study-level information: Patients had nivolumab dosed at 3 mg/kg, delivered intravenously every 2 weeks. Study-wide results and limits: Possibly reflecting disease activity or prior therapy, repertoire differences have causes that remain undefined. Newly diagnosed patients reportedly trailed healthy donors in baseline TCR diversity.

Each patient relapsed following autologous stem cell transplantation, and prior brentuximab vedotin exposure differed. Patients' outcomes at their best amounted to complete response, partial response or progressive disease. This clone was seen a handful of times. Its target is unknown. The method was immunoSEQ multiplex PCR; TCRdb's version includes in-frame clones alone and lacks a portion of them. Seen here are about 41,000 clones, 76% observed once, and the top ten hold approximately 20%. This clonotype was obtained from a human donor with classical Hodgkin lymphoma. Here the sequenced sample was peripheral blood mononuclear cells (PBMCs), taken at baseline.

CDR3 sequence: CASSVQGGNTEAFF. The CDR3, as DNA: TGTGCCAGCAGCGTACAGGGGGGGAACACTGAAGCTTTCTTT. V usage is TRBV27 and J usage is TRBJ1-1, with 8 bases lining up with TRBD1. This CDR3 comprises 14 residues. J was trimmed by 1 base and V by 6 bases; bases with no gene match: 4. Germline-derived CDR1 and CDR2 are MNHEY and SMNVEV (reference sequence).